The entry that follows covers one T cell receptor (beta chain) sequence. Its specificity is unknown. The data were obtained in a study of naive and memory T cell subsets. Study-wide points: Expression changes during T cell differentiation may affect RNA-based TCR counts. A clonotype means one alpha or beta sequence, not an alpha/beta pair. Between naive and memory subsets, TCR abundance power law exponents differed.

CD4 T cells were positively selected, then CD8 T cells from the CD4-negative fraction. An equimolar mix of two oligonucleotides served as the beta constant-region primer for TRBC1 and TRBC2. Nested alpha and beta constant-region primers with the SP2 primer drove four PCR rounds on ligated cDNA. TCRdb reprocessed the UMI-ligation and nested PCR reads with MiXCR, giving one entry per CDR3 protein. This sample has some 82,000 distinct CDR3 sequences; roughly 9.3% occur once, and the top ten carry over 0.95%. The TCR originated in a human donor in good health. Source material: naive CD8+ T cells from blood.

The DNA for the CDR3 is TGCGCCAGCAGCCAAGAATCAGAGGGACAGACCTACGAGCAGTACTTC. Encoded protein: CASSQESEGQTYEQYF. J is TRBJ2-7 and V is TRBV4-1, with TRBD1 identical over 7 bases. The V segment lost 0 bases and the J segment 2 bases; nucleotides outside the gene matches: 7. This CDR3 is built from 16 residues. Germline-derived CDR1 and CDR2 are MGHRA and YSYEKL.